These T cell receptor beta chains were read from a single sample in a study of T cell repertoires in cytomegalovirus infection. TCRdb reprocessed the reads with MiXCR, giving one entry per CDR3 protein. The profile shows a few hundred thousand distinct CDR3 sequences, less than 25% of them singletons. No antigens are known for them. Sequenced here: cultured PBMCs, sampled from culture after CMV antigen stimulation. The source is a human donor in good health (CMV status not recorded). Some clones in this sample may be carry-over from other donors' samples. CDR3s include the opening cysteine and the closing phenylalanine or tryptophan. Each record gives: D gene, J gene, V gene, clone size, CDR3 DNA, CDR3 protein. The D gene is left open where the match is weak. Size is stated for part of the rows, as once, few or many counts, or as a class when the clone is expanded.

>.|TRBJ2-7|TRBV7-9|.
TGTGCCAGCAGCCCCGGGGTAGCGGCTTCCTACGAGCAGTACTTC
CASSPGVAASYEQYF
>.|TRBJ2-3|TRBV30|few
TGTGCTTACGATGGACTCATCACAGATACGCAGTATTTT
CAYDGLITDTQYF
>.|TRBJ1-5|TRBV7-9|few
TGTGCCAGCAGCCGAGCGGGGGGGAACAATCAGCCCCAGCATTTT
CASSRAGGNNQPQHF
>TRBD2|TRBJ2-1|TRBV2|.
TGTGCCAGCAGCGGGAGAGGCTCGGGAGGGCACTACAATGAGCAGTTCTTC
CASSGRGSGGHYNEQFF
>.|TRBJ1-1|TRBV7-9|few
TGTGCCAGCAGCTTAGCGCTCCCAGGGGTGGAGAACACTGAAGCTTTCTTT
CASSLALPGVENTEAFF
>.|TRBJ1-1|TRBV19|few
TGTGCCAGTAGTATGGACCAGGGGTGGGCTGAAGCTTTCTTT
CASSMDQGWAEAFF
>.|TRBJ1-1|TRBV7-6|many
TGTGCCAGCAGCAAATCAACAGGGTTGGCCACTGAAGCTTTCTTT
CASSKSTGLATEAFF
>.|TRBJ2-7|TRBV27|many
TGTGCCAGCAGCAGTTTGAACAGATACGAGCAGTACTTC
CASSSLNRYEQYF
>.|TRBJ1-6|TRBV4-1|few
TGCGCCAGCAGCCAATCGGCGAGCTCCTATAATTCACCCCTCCACTTT
CASSQSASSYNSPLHF
>.|TRBJ2-3|TRBV6-5|few
TGTGCCAGCAGTTACATGGACTCAGATACGCAGTATTTT
CASSYMDSDTQYF
>TRBD1|TRBJ2-3|TRBV12-3/TRBV12-4|few
TGTGCCAGCAGTCCGAAATTTGGGACAGGGATCGGGCCGATCACAGATACGCAGTATTTT
CASSPKFGTGIGPITDTQYF
>.|TRBJ1-2|TRBV29-1|.
TGCAGCGTTGAAGGCACAATAGACTATGGCTACACCTTC
CSVEGTIDYGYTF
>.|TRBJ2-3|TRBV7-9|few
TGTGCCAGCAGCTTACTAGGCGGGAGCACAGATACGCAGTATTTT
CASSLLGGSTDTQYF
>.|TRBJ2-1|TRBV29-1|few
TGCAGCGTTGAGACCGTTTACAATGAGCAGTTCTTC
CSVETVYNEQFF
>.|TRBJ1-6|TRBV6-8|.
TGTGCCAGCACTCCCGGGACGGACAATTCACCCCTCCACTTT
CASTPGTDNSPLHF
>.|TRBJ1-2|TRBV24-1|.
TGTGCCACCAGTGATCCCTTCCCCAGGGGAGGCGGCTACACCTTC
CATSDPFPRGGGYTF
>TRBD1|TRBJ2-5|TRBV11-2|.
TGTGCCAGCAGCTTCACCGGACAGGGGGTTCAAGAGACCCAGTACTTC
CASSFTGQGVQETQYF
>.|TRBJ1-4|TRBV7-9|many
TGTGCCAGCAGCTCGGCCCGCTGGGGTGAAAAACTGTTTTTT
CASSSARWGEKLFF
>.|TRBJ1-6|TRBV13|.
TGTGCCAGCAGCTTAGGACCTCGGGGAGGGACCCTGTATTCACCCCTCCACTTT
CASSLGPRGGTLYSPLHF
>.|TRBJ2-1|TRBV11-2|many
TGTGCCAGCAGCAATAAGTTAGATACGGAGCAGTTCTTC
CASSNKLDTEQFF
>.|TRBJ2-5|TRBV7-2|few
TGTGCCAGCAGCTTGACCCGGGCTACTAAGGAGACCCAGTACTTC
CASSLTRATKETQYF
>.|TRBJ2-7|TRBV7-2|many
TGTGCCAGCAGTTTTCAGGGGTACGAGCAGTACTTC
CASSFQGYEQYF
>.|TRBJ2-5|TRBV11-2|many
TGTGCCAGCAGCTTAATGGGACCATCCTCTCGAGAGACCCAGTACTTC
CASSLMGPSSRETQYF
>.|TRBJ2-6|TRBV7-9|.
TGTGCCAGCAGCTTAGTAGGGCCGTTATCCTCTGGGGCCAACGTCCTGACTTTC
CASSLVGPLSSGANVLTF
>.|TRBJ1-1|TRBV6-1|few
TGTGCCAGCAGCCTAAACAGGGAACTCGAAATGAACACTGAAGCTTTCTTT
CASSLNRELEMNTEAFF
>TRBD2|TRBJ2-1|TRBV27|.
TGTGCCAGCACCACTTGGACTAGCGGGTACAATGAGCAGTTCTTC
CASTTWTSGYNEQFF
>.|TRBJ2-1|TRBV2|.
TGTGCCAGCAGTTTTACGGGGACCCCGAATGAGCAGTTCTTC
CASSFTGTPNEQFF
>.|TRBJ1-2|TRBV18|few
TGTGCCAGCTCACCCGAGGAGATCAGCTATGGCTACACCTTC
CASSPEEISYGYTF
>TRBD1|TRBJ2-2|TRBV6-6|.
TGTGCCAGCAGTTACCCGACAGGGGGGTTGACCGGGGAGCTGTTTTTT
CASSYPTGGLTGELFF
>TRBD1|TRBJ1-2|TRBV12-3/TRBV12-4|.
TGTGCCAGCAGTAACAGGGGAAACTATGGCTACACCTTC
CASSNRGNYGYTF
>.|TRBJ2-5|TRBV7-2|many
TGTGCCAGCAGCTTGGCCACGACAGGGACCCAGTACTTC
CASSLATTGTQYF
>.|TRBJ2-1|TRBV7-2|.
TGTGCCAGCAGCCCTTTTGGGGGGCTAGGCTACAATGAGCAGTTCTTC
CASSPFGGLGYNEQFF
>TRBD2|TRBJ2-2|TRBV19|.
TGTGCCAGTAGTATCGTGACGGGAGGGACCGGGGAGCTGTTTTTT
CASSIVTGGTGELFF
>.|TRBJ2-1|TRBV6-1|.
TGTGCCAGCACTCTCGGGATAATGTATGAGCAGTTCTTC
CASTLGIMYEQFF
>TRBD1|TRBJ1-1|TRBV6-1|.
TGTGCCAGCAAACCAGGGGGGGGGACTGAAGCTTTCTTT
CASKPGGGTEAFF
>TRBD1|TRBJ1-2|TRBV10-3|many
TGTGCCATCCGTAACAGCCTAACAGGGGGCGACTATGGCTACACCTTC
CAIRNSLTGGDYGYTF
>.|TRBJ2-3|TRBV12-3/TRBV12-4|few
TGTGCCAGCAGTCCCGAGTATAGCACAGATACGCAGTATTTT
CASSPEYSTDTQYF